These T cell receptor beta chains were read from a single sample in a study of blood T cell repertoires in COVID-19. Assay used: immunoSEQ multiplex PCR; TCRdb lists only in-frame clones, some missing. The data contain some 270,000 clones, approximately 89% of them seen just once; the ten biggest clones take up around 1.5%. Sequencing was performed on peripheral blood. The receptors come from a woman aged 55-75 years who had recovered from COVID-19. The CDR3 runs from the conserved cysteine through the conserved F or W. D genes are given only for firm matches. Expanded clones get a size class; other rows say once, few or many, or leave the size out.

j_gene: TRBJ2-7; d_gene: TRBD2; v_gene: TRBV5-1; abundance: once; CDR3nt: TGCGCCAGCAGCTTCACGGGGGGGCCCTCCTACGAGCAGTACTTC; CDR3aa: CASSFTGGPSYEQYF
j_gene: TRBJ2-5; d_gene: TRBD2; v_gene: TRBV7-9; abundance: .; CDR3nt: TGTGCCAGCAGCCCCCGGTTAGCGGGGCGGGGAGAGACCCAGTACTTC; CDR3aa: CASSPRLAGRGETQYF
j_gene: TRBJ1-5; d_gene: .; v_gene: TRBV24-1; abundance: .; CDR3nt: TGTGCCACCAGTGACCAGGGAGGGGAAGGCAATCAGCCCCAGCATTTT; CDR3aa: CATSDQGGEGNQPQHF
j_gene: TRBJ2-5; d_gene: .; v_gene: TRBV11-2; abundance: .; CDR3nt: TGTGCCAGCAGCTATGACACAGGGTTCGGAGAGACCCAGTACTTC; CDR3aa: CASSYDTGFGETQYF
j_gene: TRBJ1-5; d_gene: .; v_gene: TRBV3-1/TRBV3-2; abundance: .; CDR3nt: TGTGCCAGCAGCTCACAGGGTTATAGCAATCAGCCCCAGCATTTT; CDR3aa: CASSSQGYSNQPQHF
j_gene: TRBJ1-5; d_gene: .; v_gene: TRBV4-2; abundance: .; CDR3nt: TGTGCCAGCAGCCAAGTGGCTGATCAGCCCCAGCATTTT; CDR3aa: CASSQVADQPQHF
j_gene: TRBJ2-7; d_gene: TRBD1; v_gene: TRBV18; abundance: .; CDR3nt: TGTGCCAGCTCACCGGGCGTGGGACAGGCCGAGCAGTACTTC; CDR3aa: CASSPGVGQAEQYF
j_gene: TRBJ1-6; d_gene: TRBD1; v_gene: TRBV6-6; abundance: .; CDR3nt: TGTGCCAGCAGTTATACCCCGGGACAGGGCCATTCACCCCTCCACTTT; CDR3aa: CASSYTPGQGHSPLHF
j_gene: TRBJ2-7; d_gene: TRBD2; v_gene: TRBV5-5; abundance: .; CDR3nt: TGTGCCAGCAGCTTGACTAGCGGGGGGGCCATATCGTACGAGCAGTACTTC; CDR3aa: CASSLTSGGAISYEQYF
j_gene: TRBJ2-5; d_gene: TRBD1; v_gene: TRBV12-3/TRBV12-4; abundance: .; CDR3nt: TGTGCCAGCACCCGACAGGGGGGAGAGACCCAGTACTTC; CDR3aa: CASTRQGGETQYF
j_gene: TRBJ1-6; d_gene: .; v_gene: TRBV28; abundance: once; CDR3nt: TGTGCCAGCAGTTTCGGAGTCCGGTCACCCCTCCACTTT; CDR3aa: CASSFGVRSPLHF
j_gene: TRBJ2-7; d_gene: TRBD1; v_gene: TRBV7-3; abundance: .; CDR3nt: TGTGCCAGCAGCGTCCAAGGCCCCGGGACAGTAGGGCTACCCTACGAGCAGTACTTC; CDR3aa: CASSVQGPGTVGLPYEQYF
j_gene: TRBJ2-7; d_gene: .; v_gene: TRBV7-8; abundance: .; CDR3nt: TGTGCCAGCAGCTTCCTGCAGGGCTACGAGCAGTACTTC; CDR3aa: CASSFLQGYEQYF
j_gene: TRBJ2-3; d_gene: TRBD2; v_gene: TRBV6-5; abundance: .; CDR3nt: TGTGCCAGCTACGGACTAGCAAAAGCAGATACGCAGTATTTT; CDR3aa: CASYGLAKADTQYF
j_gene: TRBJ1-5; d_gene: TRBD1; v_gene: TRBV6-5; abundance: .; CDR3nt: TGTGCCAGCAGCCTGGACAGGGGGCGGCTGCAGCCCCAGCATTTT; CDR3aa: CASSLDRGRLQPQHF
j_gene: TRBJ2-3; d_gene: .; v_gene: TRBV6-6; abundance: .; CDR3nt: TGTGCCGGTAGAGGTTCCACAGATACGCAGTATTTT; CDR3aa: CAGRGSTDTQYF
j_gene: TRBJ1-5; d_gene: .; v_gene: TRBV6-5; abundance: .; CDR3nt: TGTGCCAGCAGTTACAGGGGACTTCAGAATCAGCCCCAGCATTTT; CDR3aa: CASSYRGLQNQPQHF
j_gene: TRBJ1-6; d_gene: .; v_gene: TRBV7-3; abundance: .; CDR3nt: TGTGCCAGCAGCTTATACGGCGGTACCGGGGGTTCACCCCTCCACTTT; CDR3aa: CASSLYGGTGGSPLHF
j_gene: TRBJ2-7; d_gene: TRBD1; v_gene: TRBV3-1/TRBV3-2; abundance: .; CDR3nt: TGTGCCAGCAGCCATACCGGGACAGGGGATCCCTACGAGCAGTACTTC; CDR3aa: CASSHTGTGDPYEQYF
j_gene: TRBJ2-2; d_gene: .; v_gene: TRBV19; abundance: few; CDR3nt: TGTGCCAGTAGTATAGTCGGAGCAATGAACACCGGGGAGCTGTTTTTT; CDR3aa: CASSIVGAMNTGELFF
j_gene: TRBJ2-2; d_gene: .; v_gene: TRBV19; abundance: .; CDR3nt: TGTGCCAGTAGTGTTGGGACTGCATCCACCGGGGAGCTGTTTTTT; CDR3aa: CASSVGTASTGELFF
j_gene: TRBJ2-1; d_gene: .; v_gene: TRBV5-1; abundance: .; CDR3nt: TGCGCCAGCAGCTTGGAAGGGTCGGGAATTCACAATGAGCAGTTCTTC; CDR3aa: CASSLEGSGIHNEQFF
j_gene: TRBJ2-7; d_gene: .; v_gene: TRBV18; abundance: .; CDR3nt: TGTGCCAGCTCCCTTTTCGGCTACGAGCAGTACTTC; CDR3aa: CASSLFGYEQYF
j_gene: TRBJ2-7; d_gene: .; v_gene: TRBV7-9; abundance: .; CDR3nt: TGTGCCTCCCAGGGGCAGGGTGGTTACGAGCAGTACTTC; CDR3aa: CASQGQGGYEQYF
j_gene: TRBJ2-1; d_gene: .; v_gene: TRBV24-1; abundance: .; CDR3nt: TGTGCCACCAGTGACCATCACGGGGTTGAGCAGTTCTTC; CDR3aa: CATSDHHGVEQFF
j_gene: TRBJ1-2; d_gene: .; v_gene: TRBV27; abundance: .; CDR3nt: TGTGCCAGCAGTTTAAGGTCCGGGAGGGGATGGGGCTACACCTTC; CDR3aa: CASSLRSGRGWGYTF
j_gene: TRBJ2-5; d_gene: .; v_gene: TRBV27; abundance: .; CDR3nt: TGTGCCAGCTCTGATACTGGGGCAGGGGAAACCCAGTACTTC; CDR3aa: CASSDTGAGETQYF
j_gene: TRBJ2-1; d_gene: .; v_gene: TRBV18; abundance: .; CDR3nt: TGTGCCAGCTCACCACTCCAATACAATGAGCAGTTCTTC; CDR3aa: CASSPLQYNEQFF
j_gene: TRBJ2-3; d_gene: TRBD2; v_gene: TRBV9; abundance: .; CDR3nt: TGTGCCAGCAGCGTAGGCGGGAGAGAAGATACGCAGTATTTT; CDR3aa: CASSVGGREDTQYF
j_gene: TRBJ1-3; d_gene: .; v_gene: TRBV5-1; abundance: .; CDR3nt: TGCGCCAGCAGCTTGTCGTTGGGACTCCCGCAGAGACGGGACACCATATATTTT; CDR3aa: CASSLSLGLPQRRDTIYF
j_gene: TRBJ2-3; d_gene: .; v_gene: TRBV2; abundance: .; CDR3nt: TGTGCCAGCAGTGAACCCAGGGAAGGCACAGATACGCAGTATTTT; CDR3aa: CASSEPREGTDTQYF
j_gene: TRBJ1-2; d_gene: TRBD1; v_gene: TRBV19; abundance: .; CDR3nt: TGTGCCAGTACCATGGCACCGGGACAGGGGGGGGACTATGGCTACACCTTC; CDR3aa: CASTMAPGQGGDYGYTF
j_gene: TRBJ2-3; d_gene: TRBD2; v_gene: TRBV7-2; abundance: .; CDR3nt: TGTGCCAGCAGATTGCGGGGGGGCTCTATAGATACGCAGTATTTT; CDR3aa: CASRLRGGSIDTQYF
j_gene: TRBJ2-2; d_gene: .; v_gene: TRBV7-9; abundance: .; CDR3nt: TGTGCCAGCAGCTTATGGGGCAGAAGCACTAACACCGGGGAGCTGTTTTTT; CDR3aa: CASSLWGRSTNTGELFF
j_gene: TRBJ2-7; d_gene: .; v_gene: TRBV27; abundance: .; CDR3nt: TGTGCCAGCAGTTTGGCCAGGGGCCATCCCTACGAGCAGTACTTC; CDR3aa: CASSLARGHPYEQYF
j_gene: TRBJ2-4; d_gene: TRBD2; v_gene: TRBV2; abundance: once; CDR3nt: TGTGCCAGCAGTGAACGGGCGCCGGGGGGCATTCAGTACTTC; CDR3aa: CASSERAPGGIQYF
j_gene: TRBJ1-5; d_gene: .; v_gene: TRBV29-1; abundance: .; CDR3nt: TGCAGCGTCCAGAGCGGCAGCAATCAGCCCCAGCATTTT; CDR3aa: CSVQSGSNQPQHF
j_gene: TRBJ1-2; d_gene: .; v_gene: TRBV4-1; abundance: once; CDR3nt: TGCGCCAGCAGCCAACGACCCCGGGACACCAATGGCTACACCTTC; CDR3aa: CASSQRPRDTNGYTF
j_gene: TRBJ2-2; d_gene: TRBD2; v_gene: TRBV7-2; abundance: .; CDR3nt: TGTGCCAGCAGCTTAATCGGAGGGCGGGGGGCGGCCGGGGAGCTGTTTTTT; CDR3aa: CASSLIGGRGAAGELFF
j_gene: TRBJ2-4; d_gene: .; v_gene: TRBV11-2; abundance: .; CDR3nt: TGTGCCAGCAGCCAGGGCAGGTTTATCGGAAACATTCAGTACTTC; CDR3aa: CASSQGRFIGNIQYF
j_gene: TRBJ2-3; d_gene: TRBD2; v_gene: TRBV28; abundance: .; CDR3nt: TGTGCCAGCAGTCCGCGAGCGGGGGGCCCAGATACGCAGTATTTT; CDR3aa: CASSPRAGGPDTQYF
j_gene: TRBJ2-5; d_gene: .; v_gene: TRBV5-1; abundance: .; CDR3nt: TGCGCCAGCAGCTTCGACGGGAGTGAGACCCAGTACTTC; CDR3aa: CASSFDGSETQYF
j_gene: TRBJ1-6; d_gene: .; v_gene: TRBV2; abundance: .; CDR3nt: TGTGCCAGCAGGGTTGACAGGTCCTATAATTCACCCCTCCACTTT; CDR3aa: CASRVDRSYNSPLHF
j_gene: TRBJ1-1; d_gene: .; v_gene: TRBV28; abundance: few; CDR3nt: TGTGCCAGCGCTTCCAGTTACACTGAAGCTTTCTTT; CDR3aa: CASASSYTEAFF
j_gene: TRBJ2-4; d_gene: .; v_gene: TRBV28; abundance: .; CDR3nt: TGTGCCAGCAGTTTGCAGGGGCCCATAGCCAAAAACATTCAGTACTTC; CDR3aa: CASSLQGPIAKNIQYF
j_gene: TRBJ1-1; d_gene: .; v_gene: TRBV6-6; abundance: .; CDR3nt: TGTGCCAGCAGTTCTTCCCGCAATAGGGGAGCTTTCTTT; CDR3aa: CASSSSRNRGAFF
j_gene: TRBJ1-1; d_gene: TRBD1; v_gene: TRBV4-3; abundance: .; CDR3nt: TGCGCCAGCAGCCAAACTCCGGGACAGGGTACCACTGAAGCTTTCTTT; CDR3aa: CASSQTPGQGTTEAFF
j_gene: TRBJ1-2; d_gene: .; v_gene: TRBV19; abundance: .; CDR3nt: TGTGCCACCTCGCCCCGGGACACTAACTATGGCTACACCTTC; CDR3aa: CATSPRDTNYGYTF
j_gene: TRBJ2-7; d_gene: .; v_gene: TRBV5-5; abundance: .; CDR3nt: TGTGCCAGCAGCATCTCGACAGGCTCCTACGAGCAGTACTTC; CDR3aa: CASSISTGSYEQYF
j_gene: TRBJ1-3; d_gene: TRBD1; v_gene: TRBV3-1/TRBV3-2; abundance: few; CDR3nt: TGTGCCAGCAGCCCAGGGACAGCTGGAAACACCATATATTTT; CDR3aa: CASSPGTAGNTIYF
j_gene: TRBJ2-7; d_gene: .; v_gene: TRBV29-1; abundance: .; CDR3nt: TGCAGCGTTGAAGTTCCAGGCAACTTACCCTACGAGCAGTACTTC; CDR3aa: CSVEVPGNLPYEQYF
j_gene: TRBJ1-3; d_gene: .; v_gene: TRBV5-1; abundance: .; CDR3nt: TGCGCCAGCAGCTTGGCCGGGATCCTAAGGGGAAACACCATATATTTT; CDR3aa: CASSLAGILRGNTIYF
j_gene: TRBJ1-1; d_gene: TRBD1; v_gene: TRBV27; abundance: .; CDR3nt: TGTGCCAGCAGTCCCGGGACAGGGGGGAACACTGAAGCTTTCTTT; CDR3aa: CASSPGTGGNTEAFF
j_gene: TRBJ1-6; d_gene: TRBD1; v_gene: TRBV5-8; abundance: .; CDR3nt: TGTGCCAGCAGCCCGGGACAGTATAATTCACCCCTCCACTTT; CDR3aa: CASSPGQYNSPLHF
j_gene: TRBJ2-7; d_gene: .; v_gene: TRBV18; abundance: .; CDR3nt: TGTGCCAGCTCACCAGCGATCCGGAGGGAGCAGTACTTC; CDR3aa: CASSPAIRREQYF
j_gene: TRBJ1-1; d_gene: TRBD1; v_gene: TRBV18; abundance: few; CDR3nt: TGTGCCAGCTCCCCGAGGGCGGGACAGGGGATTAACACTGAAGCTTTCTTT; CDR3aa: CASSPRAGQGINTEAFF
j_gene: TRBJ2-1; d_gene: .; v_gene: TRBV7-2; abundance: .; CDR3nt: TGTGCCAGCAGCCCAGGGACTTACTACAATGAGCAGTTCTTC; CDR3aa: CASSPGTYYNEQFF
j_gene: TRBJ2-7; d_gene: TRBD2; v_gene: TRBV6-5; abundance: .; CDR3nt: TGTGCCAGCAGCCGGACTAGCGGTGCAGGCGAGCAGTACTTC; CDR3aa: CASSRTSGAGEQYF
j_gene: TRBJ2-3; d_gene: .; v_gene: TRBV7-2; abundance: few; CDR3nt: TGTGCCAGCAGCTTACCCGTGACAGATACGCAGTATTTT; CDR3aa: CASSLPVTDTQYF
j_gene: TRBJ1-2; d_gene: .; v_gene: TRBV4-1; abundance: .; CDR3nt: TGCGCCAGCAGCCAAGATCGACTGGTAGTGGACAGCCTCCCAGGGGGCTACACCTTC; CDR3aa: CASSQDRLVVDSLPGGYTF